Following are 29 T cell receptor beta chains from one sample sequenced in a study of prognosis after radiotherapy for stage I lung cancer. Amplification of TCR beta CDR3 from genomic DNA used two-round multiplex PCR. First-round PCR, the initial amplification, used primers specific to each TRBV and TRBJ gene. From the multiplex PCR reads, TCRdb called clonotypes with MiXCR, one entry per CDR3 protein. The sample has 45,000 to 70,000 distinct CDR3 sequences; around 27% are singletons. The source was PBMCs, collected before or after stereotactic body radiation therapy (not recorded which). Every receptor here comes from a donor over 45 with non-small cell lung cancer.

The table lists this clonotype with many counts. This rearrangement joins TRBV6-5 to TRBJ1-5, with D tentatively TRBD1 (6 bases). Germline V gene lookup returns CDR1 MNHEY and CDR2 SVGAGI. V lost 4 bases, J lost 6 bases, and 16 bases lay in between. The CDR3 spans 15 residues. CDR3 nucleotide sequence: TGTGCCAGCAGTTTACTGGTTACGGGGGCTCAGCCCCAGCATTTT. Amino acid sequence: CASSLLVTGAQPQHF.

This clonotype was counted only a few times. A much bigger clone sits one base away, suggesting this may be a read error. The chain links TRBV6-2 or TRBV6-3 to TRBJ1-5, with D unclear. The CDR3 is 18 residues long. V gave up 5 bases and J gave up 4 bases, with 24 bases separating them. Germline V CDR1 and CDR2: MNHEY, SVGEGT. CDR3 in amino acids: CASSEDNQSPRANQPQHF. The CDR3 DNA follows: TGTGCCAGCAGTGAAGATAACCAGAGTCCCCGCGCAAATCAGCCCCAGCATTTT.

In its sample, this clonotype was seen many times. The CDR3 DNA is TGTGCCAGCAGCTTAGGCCTGAGGTACGAGCAGTACTTC. Protein product: CASSLGLRYEQYF. This rearrangement joins TRBV13 to TRBJ2-7; D gene ambiguous. The CDR3 loop spans 13 amino acids. The V end was cut by 0 bases, the J end by 4 bases, with 7 bases between. CDR1 is PRHDT and CDR2 is FYEKMQ in the germline V gene (reference sequence).

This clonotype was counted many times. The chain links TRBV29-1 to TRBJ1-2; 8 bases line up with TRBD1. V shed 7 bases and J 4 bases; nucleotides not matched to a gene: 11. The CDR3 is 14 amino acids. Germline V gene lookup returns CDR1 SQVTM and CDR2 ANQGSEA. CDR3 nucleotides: TGCAGCGCCCATACCCCGACAGGGGCCTATGGCTACACCTTC. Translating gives CSAHTPTGAYGYTF.

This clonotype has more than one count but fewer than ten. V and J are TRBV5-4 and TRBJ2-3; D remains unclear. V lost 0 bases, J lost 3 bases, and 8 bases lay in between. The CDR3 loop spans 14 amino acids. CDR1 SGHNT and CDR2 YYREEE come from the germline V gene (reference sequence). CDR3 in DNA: TGTGCCAGCAGCTTGGCCGTCCGGACAGATACGCAGTATTTT. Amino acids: CASSLAVRTDTQYF.

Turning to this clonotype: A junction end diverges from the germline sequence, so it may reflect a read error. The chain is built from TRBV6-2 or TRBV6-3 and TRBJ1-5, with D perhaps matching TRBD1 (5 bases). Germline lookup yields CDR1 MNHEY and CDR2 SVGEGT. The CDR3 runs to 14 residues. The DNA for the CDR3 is TGTGCCAGCAGTCCCATGGGACTCAATCAGCACCAGCATTTT. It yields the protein CASSPMGLNQHQHF.

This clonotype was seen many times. The DNA of the CDR3 is TGTGCCACCTCGGTAGCAGGTTCTGGAAACACCATATATTTT. This sequence encodes CATSVAGSGNTIYF. This sequence joins TRBV19 and TRBJ1-3; D not resolved. Germline V gene data show CDR1 as LNHDA and CDR2 as SQIVND (reference sequence). CDR3 length equals 14 residues. The V and J ends lost 10 bases and 1 base respectively, with 14 bases between them.

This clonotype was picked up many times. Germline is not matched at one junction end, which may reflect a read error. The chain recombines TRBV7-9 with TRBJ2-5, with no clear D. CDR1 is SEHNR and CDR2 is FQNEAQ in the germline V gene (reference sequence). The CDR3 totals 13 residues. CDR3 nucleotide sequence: TGTGCCGGCAGCTTTGACTTAAAAGAGACCCAGTACTTC. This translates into CAGSFDLKETQYF.

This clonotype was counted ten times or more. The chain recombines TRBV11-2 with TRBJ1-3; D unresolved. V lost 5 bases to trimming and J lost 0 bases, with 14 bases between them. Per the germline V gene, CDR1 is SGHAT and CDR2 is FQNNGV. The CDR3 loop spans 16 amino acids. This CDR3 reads CASSKDGVSSGNTIYF. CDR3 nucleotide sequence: TGTGCCAGCAGCAAGGACGGCGTAAGCTCTGGAAACACCATATATTTT.

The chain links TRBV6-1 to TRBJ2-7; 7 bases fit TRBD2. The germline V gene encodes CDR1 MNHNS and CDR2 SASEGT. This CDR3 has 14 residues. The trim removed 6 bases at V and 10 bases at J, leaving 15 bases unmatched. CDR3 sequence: CASSWEGSVRDQYF. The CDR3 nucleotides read TGTGCCAGCAGCTGGGAGGGATCCGTGAGGGATCAGTACTTC.

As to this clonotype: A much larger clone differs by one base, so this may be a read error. This CDR3 reads CASSWGHGTGNTIYF. The CDR3 nucleotides read TGTGCCAGCAGCTGGGGACATGGGACAGGAAACACCATATATTTT. The chain uses TRBV7-6 and TRBJ1-3, with a weak D call TRBD1 (6 bases). The V gene lost 4 bases and the J gene lost 4 bases, with 14 bases spanning the gap. CDR3 length equals 15 residues. Germline CDR1 and CDR2: SGHVS and FNYEAQ.

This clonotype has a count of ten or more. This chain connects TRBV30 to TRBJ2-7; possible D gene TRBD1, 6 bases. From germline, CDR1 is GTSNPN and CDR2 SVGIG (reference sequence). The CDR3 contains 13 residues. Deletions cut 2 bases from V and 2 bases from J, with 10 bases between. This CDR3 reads CAWSRGQTYEQYF. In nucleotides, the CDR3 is TGTGCCTGGAGTCGTGGACAGACCTACGAGCAGTACTTC.

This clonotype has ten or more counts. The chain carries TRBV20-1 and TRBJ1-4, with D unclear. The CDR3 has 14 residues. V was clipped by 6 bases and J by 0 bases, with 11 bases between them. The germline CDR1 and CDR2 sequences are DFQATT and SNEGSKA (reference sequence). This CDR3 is CSAQRGATNEKLFF. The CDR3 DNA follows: TGCAGTGCCCAGCGTGGTGCAACTAATGAAAAACTGTTTTTT.

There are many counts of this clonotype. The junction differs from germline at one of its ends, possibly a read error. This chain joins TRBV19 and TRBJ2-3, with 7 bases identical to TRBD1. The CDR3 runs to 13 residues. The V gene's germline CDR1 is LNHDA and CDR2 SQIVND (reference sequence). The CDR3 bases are TGTGCCAGTAGATCAGGGGGTACAGATACGCAGTGTTTT. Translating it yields CASRSGGTDTQCF. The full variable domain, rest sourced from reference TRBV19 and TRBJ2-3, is DGGITQSPKYLFRKEGQNVTLSCEQNLNHDAMYWYRQDPGQGLRLIYYSQIVNDFQKGDIAEGYSVSREKKESFPLTVTSAQKNPTAFYLCASRSGGTDTQCFGPGTRLTVL.

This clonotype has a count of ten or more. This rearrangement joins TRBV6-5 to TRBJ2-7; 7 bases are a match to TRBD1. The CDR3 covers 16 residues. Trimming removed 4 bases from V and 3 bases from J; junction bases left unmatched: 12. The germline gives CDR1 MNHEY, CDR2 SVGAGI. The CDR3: CASSSTGQVTGYEQYF. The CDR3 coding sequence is TGTGCCAGCAGTTCGACTGGACAGGTTACGGGCTACGAGCAGTACTTC.

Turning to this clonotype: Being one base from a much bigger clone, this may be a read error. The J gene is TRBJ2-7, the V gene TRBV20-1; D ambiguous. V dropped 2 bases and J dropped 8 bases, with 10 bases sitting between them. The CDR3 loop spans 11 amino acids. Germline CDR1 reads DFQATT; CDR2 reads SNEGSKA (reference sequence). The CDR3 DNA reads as TGCAGTGCTAGATACGACAACAAGCAGTACTTC. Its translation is CSARYDNKQYF.

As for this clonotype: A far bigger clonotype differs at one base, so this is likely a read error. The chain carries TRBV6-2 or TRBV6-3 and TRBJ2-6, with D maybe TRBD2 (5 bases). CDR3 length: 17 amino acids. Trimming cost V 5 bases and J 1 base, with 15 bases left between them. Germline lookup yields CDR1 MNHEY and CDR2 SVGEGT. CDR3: CASSPGKGLSGANVLTF. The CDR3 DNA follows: TGTGCCAGCAGTCCCGGGAAAGGCCTTTCTGGGGCCAACGTCCTGACTTTC.

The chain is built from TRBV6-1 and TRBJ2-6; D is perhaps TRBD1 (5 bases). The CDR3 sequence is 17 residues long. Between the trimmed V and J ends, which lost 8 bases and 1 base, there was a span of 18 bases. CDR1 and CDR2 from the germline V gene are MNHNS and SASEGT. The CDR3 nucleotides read TGTGCCAGCTCGACGGCAAGGGGTTTATCTGGGGCCAACGTCCTGACTTTC. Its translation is CASSTARGLSGANVLTF.

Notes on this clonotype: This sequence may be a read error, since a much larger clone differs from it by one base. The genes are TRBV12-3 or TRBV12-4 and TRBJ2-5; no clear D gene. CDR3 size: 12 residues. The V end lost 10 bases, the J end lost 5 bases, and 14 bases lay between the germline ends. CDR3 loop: CATGHGLETQYF. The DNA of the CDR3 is TGTGCCACTGGCCATGGGCTCGAGACCCAGTACTTC.

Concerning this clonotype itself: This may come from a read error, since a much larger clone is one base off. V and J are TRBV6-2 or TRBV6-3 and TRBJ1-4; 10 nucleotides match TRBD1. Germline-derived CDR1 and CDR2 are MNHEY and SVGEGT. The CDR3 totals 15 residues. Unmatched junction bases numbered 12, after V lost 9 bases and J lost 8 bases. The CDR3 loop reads CARGVPGTGVEKLFF. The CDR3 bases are TGTGCCAGGGGGGTACCAGGGACAGGGGTCGAAAAACTGTTTTTT.

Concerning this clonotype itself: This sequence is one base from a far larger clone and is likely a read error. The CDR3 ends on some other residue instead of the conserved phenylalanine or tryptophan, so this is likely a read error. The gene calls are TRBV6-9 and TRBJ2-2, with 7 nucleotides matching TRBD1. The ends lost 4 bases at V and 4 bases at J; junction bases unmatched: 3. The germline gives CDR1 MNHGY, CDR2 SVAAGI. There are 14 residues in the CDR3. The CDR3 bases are TGTGCCAGCAGTTTGACAGGGATCACCGGGGAGCTGTTTTTA. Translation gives CASSLTGITGELFL.

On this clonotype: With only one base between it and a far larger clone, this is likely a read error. In DNA, the CDR3 is TGTGGCAGCAGGAGGACAGGGAACACTGAAGCTTTCTTT. This encodes CGSRRTGNTEAFF. The chain recombines TRBV6-4 with TRBJ1-1, with 7 bases matching TRBD1. Germline V gene sequence: CDR1 MRHNA, CDR2 SNTAGT. The CDR3 totals 13 residues.

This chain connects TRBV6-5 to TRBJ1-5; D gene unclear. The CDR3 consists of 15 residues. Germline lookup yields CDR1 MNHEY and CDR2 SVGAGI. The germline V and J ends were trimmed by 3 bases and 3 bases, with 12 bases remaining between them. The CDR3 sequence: CASSYRVGYNQPQHF. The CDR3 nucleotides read TGTGCCAGCAGTTATAGAGTGGGATACAATCAGCCCCAGCATTTT.

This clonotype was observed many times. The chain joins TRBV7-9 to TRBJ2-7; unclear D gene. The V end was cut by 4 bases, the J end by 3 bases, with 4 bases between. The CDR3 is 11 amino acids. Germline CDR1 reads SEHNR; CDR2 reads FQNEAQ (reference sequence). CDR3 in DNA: TGTGCCAGCAGCTCCCACTACGAGCAGTACTTC. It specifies CASSSHYEQYF. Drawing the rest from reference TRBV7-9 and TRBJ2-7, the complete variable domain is DTGVSQNPRHKITKRGQNVTFRCDPISEHNRLYWYRQTLGQGPEFLTYFQNEAQLEKSRLLSDRFSAERPKGSFSTLEIQRTEQGDSAMYLCASSSHYEQYFGPGTRLTVT.

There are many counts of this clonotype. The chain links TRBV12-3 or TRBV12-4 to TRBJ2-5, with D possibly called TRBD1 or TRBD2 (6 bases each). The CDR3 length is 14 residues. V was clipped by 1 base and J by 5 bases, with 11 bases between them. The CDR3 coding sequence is TGTGCCAGCAGTTTAGGGGGGGCTGGGGAGACCCAGTACTTC. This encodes CASSLGGAGETQYF.

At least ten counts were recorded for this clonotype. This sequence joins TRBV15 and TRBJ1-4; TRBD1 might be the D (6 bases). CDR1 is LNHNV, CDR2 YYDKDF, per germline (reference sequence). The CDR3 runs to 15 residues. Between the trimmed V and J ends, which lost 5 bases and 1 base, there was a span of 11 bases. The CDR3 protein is CATSFRGETNEKLFF. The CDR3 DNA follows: TGTGCCACCAGCTTTAGGGGGGAAACTAATGAAAAACTGTTTTTT. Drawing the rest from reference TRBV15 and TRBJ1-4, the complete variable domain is DAMVIQNPRYQVTQFGKPVTLSCSQTLNHNVMYWYQQKSSQAPKLLFHYYDKDFNNEADTPDNFQSRRPNTSFCFLDIRSPGLGDTAMYLCATSFRGETNEKLFFGSGTQLSVL.

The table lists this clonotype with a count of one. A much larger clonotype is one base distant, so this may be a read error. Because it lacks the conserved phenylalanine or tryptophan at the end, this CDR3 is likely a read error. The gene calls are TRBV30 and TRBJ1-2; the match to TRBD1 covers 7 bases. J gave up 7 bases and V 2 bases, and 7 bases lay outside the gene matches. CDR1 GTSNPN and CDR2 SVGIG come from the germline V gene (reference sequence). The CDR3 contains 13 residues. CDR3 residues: CAWSPQTGIGYTL. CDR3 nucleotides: TGTGCCTGGAGTCCCCAGACAGGGATTGGCTACACCCTC.

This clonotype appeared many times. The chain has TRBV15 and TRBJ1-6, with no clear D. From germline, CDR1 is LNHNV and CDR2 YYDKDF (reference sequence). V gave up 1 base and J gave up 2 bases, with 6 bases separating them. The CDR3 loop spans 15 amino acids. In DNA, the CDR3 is TGTGCCACCAGCAGAGGAGACCCCTATAATTCACCCCTCCACTTT. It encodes CATSRGDPYNSPLHF.

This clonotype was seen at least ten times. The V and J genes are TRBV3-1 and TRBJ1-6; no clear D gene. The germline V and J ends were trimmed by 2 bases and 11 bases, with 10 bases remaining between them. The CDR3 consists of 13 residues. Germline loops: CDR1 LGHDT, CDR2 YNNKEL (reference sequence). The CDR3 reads CASSQRPSAPLHF. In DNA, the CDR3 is TGTGCCAGCAGCCAACGACCTTCGGCACCCCTCCACTTT.